This is a list of T cell receptor beta chains from one sample in a study of cytomegalovirus exposure and HLA in healthy donors. TCRdb's copy holds only in-frame clones and misses some; the assay was immunoSEQ multiplex PCR. This table has around 150,000 clones, roughly 85% appearing once. Sequencing was carried out using PBMCs. The receptors come from a man in his fifties or sixties in good health and CMV-seropositive. Both conserved end residues are part of each CDR3. The D gene is left open where the match is weak. Clone size is given for some rows only: seen once, a few or many times, or a class if the clone is expanded.

14	TRBJ2-1	TRBD2	TRBV7-9	few	CASSFAGGRGEQFF	TGTGCCAGCAGCTTCGCGGGGGGCAGGGGTGAGCAGTTCTTC
13	TRBJ2-7	TRBD1	TRBV5-6	once	CASEGTGSYEQYF	TGTGCCAGCGAAGGGACAGGTTCCTACGAGCAGTACTTC
15	TRBJ2-7	TRBD1	TRBV14	.	CASSSLQGAGYEQYF	TGTGCCAGCAGTTCCCTACAGGGGGCGGGGTACGAGCAGTACTTC
14	TRBJ2-7	.	TRBV30	.	CAWSRGLQPHEQYF	TGTGCCTGGAGTAGGGGACTGCAACCCCACGAGCAGTACTTC
16	TRBJ1-5	.	TRBV11-2	.	CASNPGHPNSNQPQHF	TGTGCCAGCAACCCGGGACATCCAAATAGCAATCAGCCCCAGCATTTT
13	TRBJ1-2	TRBD1	TRBV5-1	.	CASSLGAGGGYTF	TGCGCCAGCAGCCTTGGGGCAGGGGGTGGCTACACCTTC
16	TRBJ1-4	.	TRBV2	.	CASGLTSGTVNEKLFF	TGTGCCAGCGGACTAACCTCCGGGACGGTAAATGAAAAACTGTTTTTT
12	TRBJ1-1	.	TRBV6-5	once	CASSEGGREAFF	TGTGCCAGCAGTGAAGGGGGTCGGGAAGCTTTCTTT
14	TRBJ2-1	TRBD1	TRBV28	.	CASRLGQGSNEQFF	TGTGCCAGCAGACTGGGACAGGGGTCAAATGAGCAGTTCTTC
15	TRBJ2-7	.	TRBV9	few	CASSVGVGSSYEQYF	TGTGCCAGCAGCGTAGGGGTGGGGAGCTCCTACGAGCAGTACTTC
15	TRBJ2-6	.	TRBV28	.	CASSPRGAGANVLTF	TGTGCCAGCAGTCCCAGGGGTGCCGGGGCCAACGTCCTGACTTTC
15	TRBJ2-1	.	TRBV5-6	.	CASSSDGGPYNEQFF	TGTGCCAGCAGCAGCGACGGGGGGCCCTACAATGAGCAGTTCTTC
12	TRBJ1-2	TRBD1	TRBV25-1	.	CASRQGNYGYTF	TGTGCCAGCAGACAGGGGAACTATGGCTACACCTTC
15	TRBJ2-1	TRBD1	TRBV10-1	.	CASRGQESSYNEQFF	TGCGCCAGCAGAGGACAGGAAAGCTCCTACAATGAGCAGTTCTTC
13	TRBJ1-2	TRBD1	TRBV7-9	once	CASSVTGGDGYTF	TGTGCCAGCAGCGTTACAGGGGGCGATGGCTACACCTTC
14	TRBJ2-7	.	TRBV5-4	.	CASSLADRTYEQYF	TGTGCCAGCAGCTTGGCCGACAGAACCTACGAGCAGTACTTC
14	TRBJ1-2	.	TRBV19	.	CASSIIQGLNGYTF	TGTGCCAGTAGTATAATCCAGGGCCTCAATGGCTACACCTTC
13	TRBJ1-6	TRBD1	TRBV4-3	.	CASSPTGSSPLHF	TGCGCCAGCAGCCCGACAGGGTCCTCACCCCTCCACTTT
14	TRBJ2-3	.	TRBV28	.	CASSLRPRVDTQYF	TGTGCCAGCAGTTTACGGCCCCGGGTAGATACGCAGTATTTT
15	TRBJ1-4	TRBD1	TRBV4-1	once	CASSRSGQGNEKLFF	TGCGCCAGCAGCCGTTCTGGACAGGGTAATGAAAAACTGTTTTTT
14	TRBJ2-1	.	TRBV7-2	.	CASSLAGGTNEQFF	TGTGCCAGCAGCTTAGCAGGAGGGACCAATGAGCAGTTCTTC
16	TRBJ2-1	TRBD1	TRBV25-1	.	CASSPRTGERYNEQFF	TGTGCCAGCAGTCCCCGGACAGGGGAAAGATACAATGAGCAGTTCTTC
15	TRBJ2-5	TRBD1	TRBV5-6	.	CASSWGTGTLETQYF	TGTGCCAGCAGCTGGGGGACAGGAACCTTAGAGACCCAGTACTTC
15	TRBJ1-1	TRBD1	TRBV12-5	.	CASGYDRVTYTEAFF	TGTGCTAGTGGTTATGACAGGGTAACATACACTGAAGCTTTCTTT
14	TRBJ1-6	TRBD1	TRBV9	.	CASSAGTANSPLHF	TGTGCCAGCAGCGCCGGGACAGCTAATTCACCCCTCCACTTT
16	TRBJ2-5	TRBD1	TRBV5-4	.	CASSPRQGVRGETQYF	TGTGCCAGCAGCCCAAGGCAGGGGGTACGCGGGGAGACCCAGTACTTC
17	TRBJ2-5	TRBD2	TRBV28	once	CASRNLAGGQSRETQYF	TGTGCCAGCAGAAACCTAGCGGGGGGGCAGTCAAGAGAGACCCAGTACTTC
14	TRBJ1-2	.	TRBV7-9	.	CASRPGGEGFGYTF	TGTGCCAGCAGACCCGGAGGGGAGGGATTCGGCTACACCTTC
17	TRBJ1-4	TRBD1	TRBV7-9	.	CASSSTPEDREVKKLFF	TGTGCCAGCAGCTCTACACCTGAAGACAGGGAGGTCAAAAAACTGTTTTTT
11	TRBJ2-7	.	TRBV20-1	.	CSASWFGEQYF	TGCAGTGCTAGTTGGTTCGGCGAGCAGTACTTC
16	TRBJ2-2	TRBD2	TRBV10-3	few	CAISASGGANTGELFF	TGTGCCATCAGTGCCAGCGGGGGCGCGAACACCGGGGAGCTGTTTTTT
14	TRBJ1-2	TRBD1	TRBV9	few	CASSSKTGLNGYTF	TGTGCCAGCAGCTCTAAGACAGGGTTGAATGGCTACACCTTC
14	TRBJ1-5	TRBD1	TRBV27	.	CASSTGQAYQPQHF	TGTGCCAGCAGTACGGGACAGGCCTATCAGCCCCAGCATTTT
16	TRBJ1-3	TRBD1	TRBV9	.	CASSVGGTVSGNTIYF	TGTGCCAGCAGCGTAGGCGGGACAGTCTCTGGAAACACCATATATTTT
13	TRBJ2-7	.	TRBV6-5	.	CASSFRRRDEQYF	TGTGCCAGCAGTTTTCGCCGCCGAGACGAGCAGTACTTC
15	TRBJ2-3	.	TRBV5-4	.	CASTPPTHSTDTQYF	TGTGCCAGCACCCCCCCGACACACAGCACAGATACGCAGTATTTT
14	TRBJ2-4	.	TRBV28	few	CASKFRGAENIQYF	TGTGCCAGCAAATTTCGGGGGGCCGAGAACATTCAGTACTTC
14	TRBJ1-6	.	TRBV27	.	CASARVRGSSPLHF	TGTGCCAGCGCTCGGGTCCGTGGTAGTTCACCCCTCCACTTT
14	TRBJ2-7	.	TRBV7-7	once	CASSLAQGTYEQYF	TGTGCCAGCAGCTTAGCTCAGGGCACCTACGAGCAGTACTTC
12	TRBJ2-6	.	TRBV6-6	once	CARGKGNNVLTF	TGTGCCAGGGGGAAGGGGAATAACGTCCTGACTTTC
15	TRBJ1-4	TRBD1	TRBV11-2	.	CASSPGDRLWEKLFF	TGTGCCAGCAGCCCTGGGGACAGGTTATGGGAAAAACTGTTTTTT
16	TRBJ2-6	.	TRBV19	.	CASHPGVYSGANVLTF	TGTGCCAGTCACCCAGGGGTTTACTCTGGGGCCAACGTCCTGACTTTC
15	TRBJ2-3	TRBD2	TRBV4-2	.	CASTGLAGATDTQYF	TGTGCCAGCACGGGACTAGCGGGGGCCACAGATACGCAGTATTTT